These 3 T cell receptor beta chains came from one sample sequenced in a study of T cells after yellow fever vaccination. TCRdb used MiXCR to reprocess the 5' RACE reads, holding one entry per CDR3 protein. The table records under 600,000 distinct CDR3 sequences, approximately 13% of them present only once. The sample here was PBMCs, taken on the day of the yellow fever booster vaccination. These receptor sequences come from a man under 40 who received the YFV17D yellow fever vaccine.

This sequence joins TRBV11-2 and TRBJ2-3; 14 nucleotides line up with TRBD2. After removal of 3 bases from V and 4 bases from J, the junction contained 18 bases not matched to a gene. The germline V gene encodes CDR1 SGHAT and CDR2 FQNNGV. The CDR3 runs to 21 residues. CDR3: CASSFQGYKTSGRASADTQYF. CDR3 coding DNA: TGTGCCAGCAGCTTCCAGGGGTATAAGACTAGCGGGAGGGCCTCCGCAGATACGCAGTATTTT.

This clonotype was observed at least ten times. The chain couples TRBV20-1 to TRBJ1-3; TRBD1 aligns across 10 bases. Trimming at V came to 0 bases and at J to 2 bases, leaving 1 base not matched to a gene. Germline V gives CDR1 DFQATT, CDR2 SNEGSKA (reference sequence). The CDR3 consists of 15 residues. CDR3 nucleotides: TGCAGTGCTAGAGATGGACAGGGGGCTGGAAACACCATATATTTT. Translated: CSARDGQGAGNTIYF.

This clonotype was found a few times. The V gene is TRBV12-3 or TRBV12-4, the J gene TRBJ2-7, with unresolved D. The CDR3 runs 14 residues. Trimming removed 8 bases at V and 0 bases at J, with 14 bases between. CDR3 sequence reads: CASARSVNSYEQYF. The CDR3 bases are TGTGCCAGCGCAAGATCCGTGAACTCCTACGAGCAGTACTTC.